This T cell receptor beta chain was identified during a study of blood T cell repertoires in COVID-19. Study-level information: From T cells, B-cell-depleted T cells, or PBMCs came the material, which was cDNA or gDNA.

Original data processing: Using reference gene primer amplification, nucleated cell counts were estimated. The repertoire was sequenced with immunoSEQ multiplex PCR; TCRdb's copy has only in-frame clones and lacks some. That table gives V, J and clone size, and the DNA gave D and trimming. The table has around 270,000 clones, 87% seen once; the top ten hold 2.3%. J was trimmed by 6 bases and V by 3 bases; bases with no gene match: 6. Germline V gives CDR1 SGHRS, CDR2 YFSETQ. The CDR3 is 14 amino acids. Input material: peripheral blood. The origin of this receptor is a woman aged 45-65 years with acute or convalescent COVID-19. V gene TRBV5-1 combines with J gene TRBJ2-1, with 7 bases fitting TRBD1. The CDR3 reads CASSWGTASNEQFF. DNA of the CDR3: TGCGCCAGCAGCTGGGGGACAGCTTCCAATGAGCAGTTCTTC.